This T cell receptor (beta chain) was documented in a study of blood T cell repertoires in COVID-19. Background on the study: Samples taken during acute and convalescent COVID-19 were collected in the United States, Italy and Spain.

Allocation to cohorts depended on clinical history reported by the participants. Cohort 3 donors were reported recovered after two negative PCRs, clearance, or symptom resolution. The CDR3 extends over 15 amino acids. The germline CDR1 and CDR2 sequences are LNHDA and SQIVND (reference sequence). V gave up 4 bases and J gave up 1 base; unmatched junction bases: 6. In the source study's methods: Estimation of nucleated cell counts relied on the amplification of reference gene primers. Generated by immunoSEQ multiplex PCR, the TCRdb table keeps only in-frame clones and is missing some. The D gene and trimming were derived from the DNA, and the V and J assignments and clone size from that table. Of a few hundred thousand clones in the sample, 85% to 90% were seen once. This clone was recorded once.

Sequencing was done on a sample of PBMCs or T cells enriched from blood (not recorded which). The TCR comes from a man aged 25 to 45 who had recovered from COVID-19. The J gene is TRBJ2-5, the V gene TRBV19; 7 bases match TRBD1. CDR3 nucleotides: TGTGCCAGTAGTAACACAGGGGCTTCCCAAGAGACCCAGTACTTC. This codes for CASSNTGASQETQYF.